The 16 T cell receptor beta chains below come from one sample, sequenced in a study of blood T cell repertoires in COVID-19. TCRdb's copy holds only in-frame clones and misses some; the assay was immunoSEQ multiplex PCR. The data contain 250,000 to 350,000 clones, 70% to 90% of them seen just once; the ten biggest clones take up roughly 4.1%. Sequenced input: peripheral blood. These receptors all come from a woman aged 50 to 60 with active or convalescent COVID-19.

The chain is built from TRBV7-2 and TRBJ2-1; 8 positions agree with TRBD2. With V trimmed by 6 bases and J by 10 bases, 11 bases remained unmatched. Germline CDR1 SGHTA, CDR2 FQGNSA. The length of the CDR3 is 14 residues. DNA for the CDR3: TGTGCCAGCAGTGATCCGGCGGGGGGCGGAGAGCAGTTCTTC. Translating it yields CASSDPAGGGEQFF.

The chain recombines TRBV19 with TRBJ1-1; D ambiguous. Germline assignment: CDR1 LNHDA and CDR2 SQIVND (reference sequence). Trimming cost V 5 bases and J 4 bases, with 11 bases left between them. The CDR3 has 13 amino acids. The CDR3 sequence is CASSSTVSTEAFF. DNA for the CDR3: TGTGCCAGTAGTTCCACAGTGAGCACTGAAGCTTTCTTT.

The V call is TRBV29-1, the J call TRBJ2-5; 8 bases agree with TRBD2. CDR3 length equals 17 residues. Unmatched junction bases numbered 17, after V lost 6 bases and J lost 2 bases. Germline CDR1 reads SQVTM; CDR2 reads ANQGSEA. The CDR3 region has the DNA TGCAGCGTCCGGGGGGGTAGACAGGTTTTAGCACAAGAGACCCAGTACTTC. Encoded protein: CSVRGGRQVLAQETQYF.

The CDR3 DNA is TGTGCCACCAGTGACTCCGGGACAGGGGCTGACAATGAGCAGTTCTTC. Its protein product is CATSDSGTGADNEQFF. The chain carries TRBV24-1 and TRBJ2-1, with 10 bases that match TRBD1. V lost 4 bases and J lost 5; bases outside the gene matches: 7. Germline CDR1 is KGHDR and CDR2 is SFDVKD. The length of the CDR3 is 16 residues.

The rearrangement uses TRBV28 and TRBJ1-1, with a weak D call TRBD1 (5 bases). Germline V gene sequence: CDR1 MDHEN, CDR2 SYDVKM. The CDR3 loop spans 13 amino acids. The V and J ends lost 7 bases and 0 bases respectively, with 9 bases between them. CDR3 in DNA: TGTGCCAGCATGGGAGGGGTGAACACTGAAGCTTTCTTT. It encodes CASMGGVNTEAFF.

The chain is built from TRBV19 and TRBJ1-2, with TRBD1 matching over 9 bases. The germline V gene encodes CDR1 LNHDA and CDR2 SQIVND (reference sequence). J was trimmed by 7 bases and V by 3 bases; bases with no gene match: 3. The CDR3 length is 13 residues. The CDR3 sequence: CASSIAQGAGYTF. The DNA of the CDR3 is TGTGCCAGTAGTATCGCACAGGGGGCTGGCTACACCTTC.

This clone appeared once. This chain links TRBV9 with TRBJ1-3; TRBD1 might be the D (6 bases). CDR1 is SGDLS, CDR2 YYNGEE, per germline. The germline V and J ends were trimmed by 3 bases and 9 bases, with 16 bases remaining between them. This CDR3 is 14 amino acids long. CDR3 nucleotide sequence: TGTGCCAGCAGCGGCGGTCGGACAGTGAGCACCATATATTTT. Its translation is CASSGGRTVSTIYF.

CDR3 residues: CASSSRIYNYGYTF. The CDR3 DNA reads TGTGCCAGCAGCTCCCGTATCTACAACTATGGCTACACCTTC. The chain uses TRBV9 and TRBJ1-2; D not certain. The CDR3 sequence is 14 residues long. V was pared by 4 bases and J by 2 bases, with 12 bases between. Germline values: CDR1 SGDLS, CDR2 YYNGEE.

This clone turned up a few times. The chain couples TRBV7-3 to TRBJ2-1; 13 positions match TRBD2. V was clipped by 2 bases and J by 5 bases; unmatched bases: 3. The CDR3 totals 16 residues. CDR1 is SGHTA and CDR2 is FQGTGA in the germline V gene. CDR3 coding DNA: TGTGCCAGCAGCTTATCGGGACTAGCGGGGAACAATGAGCAGTTCTTC. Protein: CASSLSGLAGNNEQFF.

This CDR3 reads CASSHPGQGPSNYGYTF. The CDR3 region has the DNA TGTGCCAGCAGCCACCCGGGACAGGGGCCCTCTAACTATGGCTACACCTTC. This sequence joins TRBV3-1 (or the pseudogene TRBV3-2) and TRBJ1-2; TRBD1 matches at 10 bases. After removal of 3 bases from V and 0 bases from J, the junction contained 7 bases not matched to a gene. The CDR3 extends over 17 amino acids. Looked up from germline, CDR1 is LGHDT and CDR2 is YNNKEL (reference sequence).

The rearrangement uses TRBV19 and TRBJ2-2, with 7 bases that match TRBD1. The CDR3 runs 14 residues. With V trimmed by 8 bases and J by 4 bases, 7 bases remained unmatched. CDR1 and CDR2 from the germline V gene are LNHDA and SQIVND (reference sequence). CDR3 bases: TGTGCCAGTGTGGAGGACAGGCTCACCGGGGAGCTGTTTTTT. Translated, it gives CASVEDRLTGELFF.

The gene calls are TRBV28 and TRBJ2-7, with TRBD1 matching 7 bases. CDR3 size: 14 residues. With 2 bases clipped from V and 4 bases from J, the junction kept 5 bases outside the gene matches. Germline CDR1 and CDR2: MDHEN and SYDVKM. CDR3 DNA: TGTGCCAGCAGTTTAAGGGACAGCAGATACGAGCAGTACTTC. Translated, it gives CASSLRDSRYEQYF.

The CDR3 region has the DNA TGTGCCAGCAGCTCCAGAGGGACAGGGGATAATGAAAAACTGTTTTTT. Its translation is CASSSRGTGDNEKLFF. The chain has TRBV7-2 and TRBJ1-4; 10 bases align to TRBD1. Germline assignment: CDR1 SGHTA and CDR2 FQGNSA. V gave up 4 bases and J gave up 4 bases; unmatched junction bases: 6. This CDR3 is built from 16 residues.

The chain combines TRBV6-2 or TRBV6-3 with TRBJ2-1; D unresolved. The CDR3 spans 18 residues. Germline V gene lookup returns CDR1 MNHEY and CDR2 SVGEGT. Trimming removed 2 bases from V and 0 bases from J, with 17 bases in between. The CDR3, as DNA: TGTGCCAGCAGTTACGAAAGGTTGCGGCCCAGCTCCTACAATGAGCAGTTCTTC. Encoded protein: CASSYERLRPSSYNEQFF.

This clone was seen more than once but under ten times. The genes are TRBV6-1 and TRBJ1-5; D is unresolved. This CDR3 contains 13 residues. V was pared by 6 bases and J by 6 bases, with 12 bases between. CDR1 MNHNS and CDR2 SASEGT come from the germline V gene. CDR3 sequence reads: CASSPAGSQPQHF. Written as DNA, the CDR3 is TGTGCCAGCAGCCCGGCGGGCTCTCAGCCCCAGCATTTT.

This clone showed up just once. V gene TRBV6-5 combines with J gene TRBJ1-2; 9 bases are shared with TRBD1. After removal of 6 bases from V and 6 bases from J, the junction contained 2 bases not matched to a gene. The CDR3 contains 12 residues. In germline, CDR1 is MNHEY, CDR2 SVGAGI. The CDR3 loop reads CASRDRGDGYTF. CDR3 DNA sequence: TGTGCCAGCAGGGACAGGGGAGATGGCTACACCTTC.